This TCR beta chain was sequenced in a study of cytomegalovirus exposure and HLA in healthy donors. The PCR ran on 60 Vbeta and 13 Jbeta primers. Profiling relied on immunoSEQ multiplex PCR, and the TCRdb table lists in-frame clones only, not all of them. The table shows about 160,000 clones, with around 82% occurring only once. The CDR3 spans 15 residues. Germline V CDR1 and CDR2: MNHEY, SVGAGI. J gave up 0 bases and V 6 bases, and 8 bases lay outside the gene matches. Findings and limits, study-wide: Confirmation was obtained in vitro that three CMV-associated chains are specific for CMV antigens.

As regards this clone: Its specificity is not known.

The gene calls are TRBV6-5 and TRBJ2-7; the match to TRBD1 covers 7 bases. The sequence derives from a male donor in good health and CMV-seronegative. The sample was PBMCs. The DNA of the CDR3 is TGTGCCAGCAGACTGGACAGGCTGAGCTCCTACGAGCAGTACTTC. This sequence encodes CASRLDRLSSYEQYF.